Presented here are 13 T cell receptor beta chains from one specimen sequenced in a study of blood T cell repertoires in COVID-19. TCRdb's table, derived via immunoSEQ multiplex PCR, lists solely in-frame clones and lacks some. The table records just over 70,000 clones, 75% to 85% of them present only once. The specimen was peripheral blood. These TCRs come from a man between 65 and 80 years old who had recovered from COVID-19.

The chain employs TRBV4-2 and TRBJ2-2, with TRBD1 matching over 7 bases. The CDR3 is 15 residues long. Losses at the gene ends were 1 base for V and 7 bases for J; bases not matched to a gene: 6. Germline loops: CDR1 LGHNA, CDR2 YNFKEQ. The CDR3 reads CASSQAGGMDGELFF. The CDR3 nucleotides are TGTGCCAGCAGCCAAGCAGGGGGAATGGACGGGGAGCTGTTTTTT.

V gene TRBV25-1 combines with J gene TRBJ1-1; 9 bases match TRBD1. CDR3 length: 12 amino acids. The germline V gene has CDR1 MGHDK and CDR2 SYGVNS. Losses at the gene ends were 10 bases for V and 4 bases for J; bases not matched to a gene: 4. The CDR3 sequence: CATTGGGTEAFF. The DNA of the CDR3 is TGTGCCACTACAGGGGGCGGCACTGAAGCTTTCTTT.

CDR3 in amino acids: CASRRLAVFNEQFF. CDR3 DNA sequence: TGTGCCAGCAGGAGGCTAGCCGTTTTCAATGAGCAGTTCTTC. The gene calls are TRBV28 and TRBJ2-1; TRBD2 might be the D (5 bases). Germline lookup yields CDR1 MDHEN and CDR2 SYDVKM. The CDR3 consists of 14 residues. Trimming removed 6 bases from V and 6 bases from J, with 15 bases in between.

The chain has TRBV27 and TRBJ2-2, with 9 bases lining up with TRBD1. J was trimmed by 0 bases and V by 7 bases; bases with no gene match: 6. Germline loops: CDR1 MNHEY, CDR2 SMNVEV (reference sequence). The CDR3 covers 16 residues. CDR3 DNA sequence: TGTGCCAGCACCCACCGGACAGGGGCGAACACCGGGGAGCTGTTTTTT. It is translated as CASTHRTGANTGELFF.

This chain connects TRBV2 to TRBJ2-3; 8 bases agree with TRBD1. V lost 6 bases to trimming and J lost 3 bases; unmatched junction nucleotides: 8. This CDR3 is 15 amino acids long. Germline V CDR1 and CDR2: SNHLY, FYNNEI. The CDR3 reads CASRVRGRGTDTQYF. CDR3 in DNA: TGTGCCAGCAGAGTCAGGGGGCGCGGGACAGATACGCAGTATTTT.

The gene calls are TRBV28 and TRBJ2-4; no definite D call. V was shortened by 3 bases and J by 10 bases, with 7 bases between the two germline ends. This CDR3 region has 11 residues. Looked up from germline, CDR1 is MDHEN and CDR2 is SYDVKM. The CDR3 reads CASSFSRIQYF. The CDR3 DNA follows: TGTGCCAGCAGTTTTAGTCGAATTCAGTACTTC.

The chain has TRBV7-2 and TRBJ2-5; 12 positions agree with TRBD2. Trimming took 8 bases from V and 5 from J; bases not matched to a gene: 18. The length of the CDR3 is 18 residues. Germline loops: CDR1 SGHTA, CDR2 FQGNSA. The DNA of the CDR3 is TGTGCCAGCGCTCCTTCTACTAGCGGGAGGTACGCGGGGGAGACCCAGTACTTC. Translated, it gives CASAPSTSGRYAGETQYF.

The J gene is TRBJ2-5, the V gene TRBV7-2; 7 bases match TRBD2. Germline V lookup: CDR1 SGHTA, CDR2 FQGNSA. This CDR3 comprises 14 residues. V shed 5 bases and J 5 bases; nucleotides not matched to a gene: 8. The CDR3 coding sequence is TGTGCCAGCAGCCCCCGGGGGGTTGAGGAGACCCAGTACTTC. This codes for CASSPRGVEETQYF.

Here the CDR3 DNA reads TGTGCCAGCAGCCCTCGGGGGACAGGGGGATTAAGGAATTCACCCCTCCACTTT. As protein: CASSPRGTGGLRNSPLHF. This rearrangement joins TRBV27 to TRBJ1-6; 11 bases are a match to TRBD1. Unmatched junction bases numbered 14, after V lost 6 bases and J lost 7 bases. This CDR3 is 18 amino acids long. Germline assignment: CDR1 MNHEY and CDR2 SMNVEV (reference sequence).

The chain joins TRBV24-1 to TRBJ1-4, with a weak D call TRBD1 (5 bases). Germline V lookup: CDR1 KGHDR, CDR2 SFDVKD. The CDR3 is 12 residues long. The V gene lost 8 bases and the J gene lost 6 bases, with 9 bases spanning the gap. The CDR3 DNA sequence: TGTGCCACCACCAGGGTCTATGAAAAACTGTTTTTT. Its translation is CATTRVYEKLFF.

This clone came up a few times. This chain links TRBV29-1 with TRBJ2-3; D may be TRBD1 (6 bases). The CDR3 has 13 amino acids. Germline V CDR1 and CDR2: SQVTM, ANQGSEA. With 7 bases removed from V and 0 bases from J, the gap between germline ends came to 11 bases. CDR3 loop: CSAQGMSTDTQYF. DNA for the CDR3: TGCAGCGCACAGGGTATGAGCACAGATACGCAGTATTTT.

Points on this clone: The junction and the germline gene differ at one end; a read error may be behind it. The gene calls are TRBV15 and TRBJ1-4, with D unresolved. The CDR3 loop spans 15 amino acids. Per the germline V gene, CDR1 is LNHNV and CDR2 is YYDKDF (reference sequence). CDR3 DNA sequence: TGTGCCACCAGGAGAGATGCAAGGGAGAATGAAAAACTGTTTTTT. Translation: CATRRDARENEKLFF.

The chain combines TRBV7-6 with TRBJ2-3; a weak D match, TRBD2 (6 bases). CDR3 length: 16 residues. Looked up from germline, CDR1 is SGHVS and CDR2 is FNYEAQ. Trimming left V 4 bases short and J 1 base short, with 15 bases between. The CDR3 DNA follows: TGTGCCAGCAGCTCGATGGGGCGGGGACGCACAGATACGCAGTATTTT. Its protein product is CASSSMGRGRTDTQYF.